The sequence of this T cell receptor (beta chain) was determined in a study of blood T cell repertoires in COVID-19. Overall study: The study drew acute and convalescent COVID-19 samples from the United States, Italy and Spain.

Sequencing used immunoSEQ multiplex PCR; TCRdb keeps in-frame clones, though not all of them. The sample includes some 140,000 clones, about four fifths of them seen just once. The sequence was collected from an older man with acute or convalescent COVID-19. The sequenced material came from peripheral blood.

In nucleotides, the CDR3 is TGTGCCAGCAGCGGACAGGGGATGGGTGAGACCCAGTACTTC. Residues: CASSGQGMGETQYF. The rearrangement joins TRBV9 to TRBJ2-5; 8 bases fit TRBD1. The CDR3 extends over 14 amino acids. CDR1 and CDR2 from the germline V gene are SGDLS and YYNGEE. Losses at the gene ends were 3 bases for V and 5 bases for J; bases not matched to a gene: 6.